The source of this TCR beta chain is a study of blood T cell repertoires in COVID-19. About the study: The United States, Italy and Spain provided the acute and convalescent COVID-19 samples. PBMCs, B-cell-depleted T cells, or T cells were the source of the cDNA or gDNA that made up the material.

Original data processing: Amplifying reference gene primers gave estimates of nucleated cell counts. The method was immunoSEQ multiplex PCR; TCRdb's version includes in-frame clones alone and lacks a portion of them. For V, J and clone size, that table is used; D and trimming come from the DNA. The sample carries 200,000 to 300,000 clones, 85% recorded once. The CDR3 runs to 13 residues. The germline V and J ends were trimmed by 5 bases and 4 bases, with 11 bases remaining between them. From germline, CDR1 is SGHAT and CDR2 FQNNGV. V is TRBV11-2 and J is TRBJ2-5; D is perhaps TRBD2 (5 bases). Sequenced: peripheral blood. The sequence came from a woman in her sixties or seventies with active or convalescent COVID-19. CDR3 region: CASSLTRIETQYF. The CDR3 DNA reads as TGTGCCAGCAGCCTTACTAGAATAGAGACCCAGTACTTC.